The TCR beta chain under discussion was sequenced for a study of shared clonotypes between healthy human individuals. Background on the study: Donors were two women and three men aged 18 to 49.

CD45RO-negative, CCR7-positively selected cells formed the naive CD8 fraction, excluding terminally differentiated effector memory CD45RA+ cells. This table comes from immunoSEQ multiplex PCR, and its TCRdb copy is limited to in-frame clones, with some not included. The sample gives around 650,000 clones, 95% to 97% of which show up once; about 0.12% is in the top ten. The germline CDR1 and CDR2 sequences are SGHNT and YYREEE (reference sequence). Unmatched junction bases numbered 12, after V lost 4 bases and J lost 2 bases. The CDR3 is 16 residues long. Sequenced material: naive CD8+ T cells sorted from blood. The sequence was collected from a woman in her thirties in good health. This chain uses TRBV5-4 with TRBJ2-7; 7 nucleotides align to TRBD2. The CDR3 DNA sequence: TGTGCCAGCAGCCAAGGCGGCGCGGGAGCCGCCTACGAGCAGTACTTC. It codes for CASSQGGAGAAYEQYF.